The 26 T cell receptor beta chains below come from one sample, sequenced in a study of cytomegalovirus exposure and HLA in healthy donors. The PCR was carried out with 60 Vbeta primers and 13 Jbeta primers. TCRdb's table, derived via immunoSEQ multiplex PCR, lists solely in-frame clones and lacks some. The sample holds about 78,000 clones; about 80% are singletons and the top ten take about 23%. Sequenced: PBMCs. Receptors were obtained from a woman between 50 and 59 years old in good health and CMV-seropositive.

The chain's CDR3 is CASSKQGVRTEAFF. In DNA form, the CDR3 reads TGTGCCAGCTCAAAACAGGGAGTGAGGACTGAAGCTTTCTTT. The V and J genes are TRBV18 and TRBJ1-1; a possible D gene is TRBD1 (6 bases). The CDR3 extends over 14 amino acids. V was trimmed by 5 bases and J by 5 bases, leaving 15 bases between them. Germline assignment: CDR1 KGHSH and CDR2 LQKENI.

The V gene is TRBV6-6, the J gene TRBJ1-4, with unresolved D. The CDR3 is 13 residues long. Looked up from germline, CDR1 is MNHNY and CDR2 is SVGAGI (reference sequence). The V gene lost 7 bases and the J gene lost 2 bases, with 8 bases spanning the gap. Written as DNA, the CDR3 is TGTGCCAGCAAACAACCGACTAATGAAAAACTGTTTTTT. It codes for CASKQPTNEKLFF.

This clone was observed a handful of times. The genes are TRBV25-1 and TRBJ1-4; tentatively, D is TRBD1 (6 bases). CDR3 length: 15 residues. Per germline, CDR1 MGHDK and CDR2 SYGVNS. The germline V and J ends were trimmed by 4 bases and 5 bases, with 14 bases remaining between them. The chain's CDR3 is CASSVTGVANEKLFF. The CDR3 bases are TGTGCCAGCAGTGTGACAGGCGTCGCGAATGAAAAACTGTTTTTT.

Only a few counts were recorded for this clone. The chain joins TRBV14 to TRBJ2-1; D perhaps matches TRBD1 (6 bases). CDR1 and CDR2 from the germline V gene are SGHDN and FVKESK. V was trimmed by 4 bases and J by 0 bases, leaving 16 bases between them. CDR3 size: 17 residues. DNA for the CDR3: TGTGCCAGCAGCCGGTTAATACAGGGAAGCTCCTACAATGAGCAGTTCTTC. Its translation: CASSRLIQGSSYNEQFF.

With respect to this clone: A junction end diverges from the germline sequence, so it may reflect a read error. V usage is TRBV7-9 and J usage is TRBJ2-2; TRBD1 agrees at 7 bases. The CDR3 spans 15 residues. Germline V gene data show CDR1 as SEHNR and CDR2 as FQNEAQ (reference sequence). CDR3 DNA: TGTTCCAGCAGCACGACAGGGAGAAACACCGGGGAGCTGTTTTTT. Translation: CSSSTTGRNTGELFF.

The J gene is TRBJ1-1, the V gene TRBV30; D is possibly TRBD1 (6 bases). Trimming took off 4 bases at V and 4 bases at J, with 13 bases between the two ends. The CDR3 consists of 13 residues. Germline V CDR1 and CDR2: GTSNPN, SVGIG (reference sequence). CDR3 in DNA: TGTGCCTGGACCCTCGGGGGGCCCACTGAAGCTTTCTTT. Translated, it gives CAWTLGGPTEAFF.

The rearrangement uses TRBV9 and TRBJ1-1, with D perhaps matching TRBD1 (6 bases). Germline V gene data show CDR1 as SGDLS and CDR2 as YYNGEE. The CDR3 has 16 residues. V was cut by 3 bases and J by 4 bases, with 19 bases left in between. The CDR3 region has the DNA TGTGCCAGCAGCGAACCAGAAACCTCAGGGGTCACTGAAGCTTTCTTT. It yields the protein CASSEPETSGVTEAFF.

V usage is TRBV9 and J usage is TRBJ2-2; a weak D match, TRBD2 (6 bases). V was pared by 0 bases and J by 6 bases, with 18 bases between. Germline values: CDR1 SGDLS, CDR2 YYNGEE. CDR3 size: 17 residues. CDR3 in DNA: TGTGCCAGCAGCGTAGTGGGCCTAGCGAGAGACGCCGGGGAGCTGTTTTTT. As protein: CASSVVGLARDAGELFF. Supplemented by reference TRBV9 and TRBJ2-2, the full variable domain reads DSGVTQTPKHLITATGQRVTLRCSPRSGDLSVYWYQQSLDQGLQFLIQYYNGEERAKGNILERFSAQQFPDLHSELNLSSLELGDSALYFCASSVVGLARDAGELFFGEGSRLTVL.

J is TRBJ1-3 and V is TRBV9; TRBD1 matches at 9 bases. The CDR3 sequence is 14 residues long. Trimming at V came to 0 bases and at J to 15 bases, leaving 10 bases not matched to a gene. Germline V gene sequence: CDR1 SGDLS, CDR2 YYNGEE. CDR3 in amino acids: CASSVEGGTGKQYF. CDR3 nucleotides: TGTGCCAGCAGCGTAGAGGGGGGGACAGGGAAACAATATTTT.

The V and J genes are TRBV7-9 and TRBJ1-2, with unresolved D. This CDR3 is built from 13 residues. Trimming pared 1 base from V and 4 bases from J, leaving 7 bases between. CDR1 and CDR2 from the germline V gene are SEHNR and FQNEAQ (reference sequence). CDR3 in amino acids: CASSLESVYGYTF. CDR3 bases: TGTGCCAGCAGCTTAGAGTCAGTCTATGGCTACACCTTC.

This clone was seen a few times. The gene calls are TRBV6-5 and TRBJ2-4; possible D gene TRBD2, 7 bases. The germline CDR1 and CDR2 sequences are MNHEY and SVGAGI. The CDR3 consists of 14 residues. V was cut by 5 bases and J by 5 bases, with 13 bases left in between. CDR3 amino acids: CASSEGGAQNIQYF. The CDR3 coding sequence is TGTGCCAGCAGTGAAGGGGGGGCCCAAAACATTCAGTACTTC.

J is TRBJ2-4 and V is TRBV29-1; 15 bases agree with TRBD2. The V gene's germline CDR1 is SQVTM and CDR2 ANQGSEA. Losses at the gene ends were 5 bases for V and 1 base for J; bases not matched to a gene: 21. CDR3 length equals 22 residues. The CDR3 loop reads CSVWDRGLGTSGGPEAKNIQYF. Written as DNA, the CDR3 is TGCAGCGTTTGGGACAGGGGGCTTGGGACTAGCGGGGGGCCGGAGGCCAAAAACATTCAGTACTTC.

As DNA, the CDR3 is TGTGCCAGCAGCTGGGACTATGCAGATACGCAGTATTTT. Amino acid sequence: CASSWDYADTQYF. The rearrangement links TRBV7-3 to TRBJ2-3, with 7 bases lining up with TRBD2. V was clipped by 4 bases and J by 4 bases; unmatched bases: 2. The CDR3 is 13 amino acids. Germline values: CDR1 SGHTA, CDR2 FQGTGA.

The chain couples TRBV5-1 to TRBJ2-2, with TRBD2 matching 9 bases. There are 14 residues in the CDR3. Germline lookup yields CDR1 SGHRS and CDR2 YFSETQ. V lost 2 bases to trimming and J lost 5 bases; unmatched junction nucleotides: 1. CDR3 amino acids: CASSFSGGTGELFF. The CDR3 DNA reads TGCGCCAGCAGCTTTAGCGGGGGTACCGGGGAGCTGTTTTTT.

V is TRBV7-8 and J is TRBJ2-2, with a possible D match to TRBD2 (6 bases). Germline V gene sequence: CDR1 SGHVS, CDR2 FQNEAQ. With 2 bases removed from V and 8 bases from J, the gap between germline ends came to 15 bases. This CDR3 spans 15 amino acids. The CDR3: CASSLKRVHPGELFF. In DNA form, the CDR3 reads TGTGCCAGCAGCTTAAAGCGGGTGCATCCTGGGGAGCTGTTTTTT.

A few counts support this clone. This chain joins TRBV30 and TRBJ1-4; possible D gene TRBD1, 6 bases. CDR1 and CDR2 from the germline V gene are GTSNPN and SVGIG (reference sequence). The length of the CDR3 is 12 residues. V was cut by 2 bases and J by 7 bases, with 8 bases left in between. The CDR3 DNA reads TGTGCCTGGAGTTGGACAGCTGAAAAACTGTTTTTT. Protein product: CAWSWTAEKLFF.

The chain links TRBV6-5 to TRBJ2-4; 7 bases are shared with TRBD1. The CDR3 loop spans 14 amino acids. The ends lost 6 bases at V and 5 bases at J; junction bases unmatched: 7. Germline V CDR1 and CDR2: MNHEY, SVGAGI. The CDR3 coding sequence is TGTGCCAGCAGCAGGGACAGCCTGCAAAACATTCAGTACTTC. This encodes CASSRDSLQNIQYF.

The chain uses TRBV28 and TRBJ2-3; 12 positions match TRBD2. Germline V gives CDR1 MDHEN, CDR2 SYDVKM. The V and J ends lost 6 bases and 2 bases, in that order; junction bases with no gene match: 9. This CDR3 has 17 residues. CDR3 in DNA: TGTGCCAGCAGGGGACTAGCGGGCACCGGGAACACAGATACGCAGTATTTT. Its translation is CASRGLAGTGNTDTQYF.

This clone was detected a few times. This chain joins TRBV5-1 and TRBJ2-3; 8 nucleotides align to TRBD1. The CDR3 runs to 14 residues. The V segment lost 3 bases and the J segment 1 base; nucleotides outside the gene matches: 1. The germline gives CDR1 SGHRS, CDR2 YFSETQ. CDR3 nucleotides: TGCGCCAGCAGCTCGACAGGGGGCACAGATACGCAGTATTTT. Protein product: CASSSTGGTDTQYF.

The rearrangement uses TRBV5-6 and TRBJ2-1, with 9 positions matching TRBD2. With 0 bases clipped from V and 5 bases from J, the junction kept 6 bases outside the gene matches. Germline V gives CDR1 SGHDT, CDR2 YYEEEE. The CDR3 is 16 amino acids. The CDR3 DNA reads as TGTGCCAGCAGCTTGGATATTAGCGGGGGTCACAATGAGCAGTTCTTC. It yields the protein CASSLDISGGHNEQFF. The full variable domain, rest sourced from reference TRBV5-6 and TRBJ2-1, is DAGVTQSPTHLIKTRGQQVTLRCSPKSGHDTVSWYQQALGQGPQFIFQYYEEEERQRGNFPDRFSGHQFPNYSSELNVNALLLGDSALYLCASSLDISGGHNEQFFGPGTRLTVL.

CDR3 DNA: TGTGCCAGCAGTCCGACTAGCGGGGGGCCAGATACGCAGTATTTT. Its translation: CASSPTSGGPDTQYF. The chain carries TRBV6-1 and TRBJ2-3; TRBD2 matches at 13 bases. Germline lookup yields CDR1 MNHNS and CDR2 SASEGT. The CDR3 runs to 15 residues. Trimming cost V 5 bases and J 4 bases; bases outside gene matches: 3.

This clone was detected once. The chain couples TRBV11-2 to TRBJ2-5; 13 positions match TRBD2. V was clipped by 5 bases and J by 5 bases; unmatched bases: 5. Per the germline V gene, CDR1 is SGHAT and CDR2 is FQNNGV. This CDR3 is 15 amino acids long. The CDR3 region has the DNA TGTGCCAGCAGCACCGGGACTAGCGGGAAGGAGACCCAGTACTTC. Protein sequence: CASSTGTSGKETQYF.

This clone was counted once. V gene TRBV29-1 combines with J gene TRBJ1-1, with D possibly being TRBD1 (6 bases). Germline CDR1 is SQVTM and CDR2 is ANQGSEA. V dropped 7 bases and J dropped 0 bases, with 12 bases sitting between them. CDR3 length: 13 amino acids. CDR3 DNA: TGCAGCGCCCTCCGGACAGTGAACACTGAAGCTTTCTTT. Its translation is CSALRTVNTEAFF. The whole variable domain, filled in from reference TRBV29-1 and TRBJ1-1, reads SAVISQKPSRDICQRGTSLTIQCQVDSQVTMMFWYRQQPGQSLTLIATANQGSEATYESGFVIDKFPISRPNLTFSTLTVSNMSPEDSSIYLCSALRTVNTEAFFGQGTRLTVV.

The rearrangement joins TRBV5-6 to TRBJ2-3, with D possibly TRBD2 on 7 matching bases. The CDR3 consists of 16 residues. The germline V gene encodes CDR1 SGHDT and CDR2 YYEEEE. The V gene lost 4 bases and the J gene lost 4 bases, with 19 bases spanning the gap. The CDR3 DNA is TGTGCCAGCAGCGTGGGGGGGCCAGGGGCTCCAGATACGCAGTATTTT. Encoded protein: CASSVGGPGAPDTQYF.

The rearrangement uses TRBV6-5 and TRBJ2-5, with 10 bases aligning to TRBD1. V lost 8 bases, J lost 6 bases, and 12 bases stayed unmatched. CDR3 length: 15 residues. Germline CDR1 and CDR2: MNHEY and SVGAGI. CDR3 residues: CASAVTGGAGKTQYF. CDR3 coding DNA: TGTGCCAGCGCCGTGACAGGGGGCGCGGGAAAGACCCAGTACTTC.

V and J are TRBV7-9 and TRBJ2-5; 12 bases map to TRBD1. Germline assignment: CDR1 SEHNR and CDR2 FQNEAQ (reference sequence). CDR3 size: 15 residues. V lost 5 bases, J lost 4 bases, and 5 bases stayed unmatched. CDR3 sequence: CASSVGTGGRETQYF. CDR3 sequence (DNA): TGTGCCAGCAGCGTGGGGACAGGGGGCCGAGAGACCCAGTACTTC. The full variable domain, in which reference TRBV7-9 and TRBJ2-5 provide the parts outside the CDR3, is DTGVSQNPRHKITKRGQNVTFRCDPISEHNRLYWYRQTLGQGPEFLTYFQNEAQLEKSRLLSDRFSAERPKGSFSTLEIQRTEQGDSAMYLCASSVGTGGRETQYFGPGTRLLVL.